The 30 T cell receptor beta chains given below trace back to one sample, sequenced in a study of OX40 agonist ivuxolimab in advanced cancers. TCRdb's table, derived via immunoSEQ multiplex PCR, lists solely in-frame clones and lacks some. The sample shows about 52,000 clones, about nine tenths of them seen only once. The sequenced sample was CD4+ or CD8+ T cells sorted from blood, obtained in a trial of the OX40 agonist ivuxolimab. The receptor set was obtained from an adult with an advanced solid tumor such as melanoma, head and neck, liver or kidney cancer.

The CDR3 loop is CASSLGQFGNNEQFF. The CDR3 DNA reads as TGTGCCAGCAGCTTAGGACAGTTCGGGAACAATGAGCAGTTCTTC. The genes are TRBV13 and TRBJ2-1, with TRBD2 as a possible D gene (5 bases). CDR3 size: 15 residues. The germline V and J ends were trimmed by 0 bases and 5 bases, with 11 bases remaining between them. From germline, CDR1 is PRHDT and CDR2 FYEKMQ (reference sequence).

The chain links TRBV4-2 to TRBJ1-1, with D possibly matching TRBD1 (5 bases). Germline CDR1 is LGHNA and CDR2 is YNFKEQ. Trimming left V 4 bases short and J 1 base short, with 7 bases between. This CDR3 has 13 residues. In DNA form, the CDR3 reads TGTGCCAGCAGCCCGGGGGGGAACACTGAAGCTTTCTTT. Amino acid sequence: CASSPGGNTEAFF.

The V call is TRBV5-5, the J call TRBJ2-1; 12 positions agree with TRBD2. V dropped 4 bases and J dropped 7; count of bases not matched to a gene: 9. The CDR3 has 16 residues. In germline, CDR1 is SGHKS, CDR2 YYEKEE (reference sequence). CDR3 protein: CASSASGGARENEQFF. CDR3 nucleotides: TGTGCCAGCAGCGCTAGCGGGGGGGCCAGGGAAAATGAGCAGTTCTTC.

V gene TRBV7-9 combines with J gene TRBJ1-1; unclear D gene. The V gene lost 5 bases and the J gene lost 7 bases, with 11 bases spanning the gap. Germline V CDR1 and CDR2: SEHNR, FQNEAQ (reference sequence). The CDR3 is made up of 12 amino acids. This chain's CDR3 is CASSDAGHEAFF. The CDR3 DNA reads TGTGCCAGCAGCGATGCGGGTCATGAAGCTTTCTTT.

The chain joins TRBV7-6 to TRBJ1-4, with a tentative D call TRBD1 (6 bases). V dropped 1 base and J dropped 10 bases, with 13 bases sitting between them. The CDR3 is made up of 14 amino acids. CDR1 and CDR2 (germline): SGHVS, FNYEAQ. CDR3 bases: TGTGCCAGCAGCTTAGAGGCAGGGGATCCAAAACTGTTTTTT. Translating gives CASSLEAGDPKLFF.

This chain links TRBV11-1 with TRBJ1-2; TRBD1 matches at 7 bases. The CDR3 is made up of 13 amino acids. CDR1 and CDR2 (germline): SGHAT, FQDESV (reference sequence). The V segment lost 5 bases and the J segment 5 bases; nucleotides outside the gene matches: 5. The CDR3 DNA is TGTGCCAGCAGCCGGGACAGAACATATGGCTACACCTTC. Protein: CASSRDRTYGYTF. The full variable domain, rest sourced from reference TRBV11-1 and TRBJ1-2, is EAEVAQSPRYKITEKSQAVAFWCDPISGHATLYWYRQILGQGPELLVQFQDESVVDDSQLPKDRFSAERLKGVDSTLKIQPAELGDSAMYLCASSRDRTYGYTFGSGTRLTVV.

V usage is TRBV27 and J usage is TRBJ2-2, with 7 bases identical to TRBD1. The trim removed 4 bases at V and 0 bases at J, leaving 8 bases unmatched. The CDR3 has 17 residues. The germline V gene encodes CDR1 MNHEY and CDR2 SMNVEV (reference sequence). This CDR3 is CASSWMTGSANTGELFF. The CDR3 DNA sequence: TGTGCCAGCAGTTGGATGACAGGGTCAGCGAACACCGGGGAGCTGTTTTTT.

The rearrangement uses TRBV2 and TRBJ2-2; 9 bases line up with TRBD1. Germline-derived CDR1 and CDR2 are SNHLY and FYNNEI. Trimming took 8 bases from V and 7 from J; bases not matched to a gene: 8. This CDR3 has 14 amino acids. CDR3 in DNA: TGTGCCAGCTTACCCGGGACAGGGAACGGGGAGCTGTTTTTT. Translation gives CASLPGTGNGELFF.

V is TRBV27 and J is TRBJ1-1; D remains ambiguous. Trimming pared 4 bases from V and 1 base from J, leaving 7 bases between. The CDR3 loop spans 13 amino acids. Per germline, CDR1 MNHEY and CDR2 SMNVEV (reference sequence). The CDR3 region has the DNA TGTGCCAGCAGTTACGGGGAGAACACTGAAGCTTTCTTT. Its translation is CASSYGENTEAFF.

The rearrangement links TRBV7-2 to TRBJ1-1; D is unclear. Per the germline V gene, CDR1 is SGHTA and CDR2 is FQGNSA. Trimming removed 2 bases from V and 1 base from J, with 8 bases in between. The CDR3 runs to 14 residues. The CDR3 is CASSLIKWNTEAFF. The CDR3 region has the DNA TGTGCCAGCAGCTTAATAAAGTGGAACACTGAAGCTTTCTTT.

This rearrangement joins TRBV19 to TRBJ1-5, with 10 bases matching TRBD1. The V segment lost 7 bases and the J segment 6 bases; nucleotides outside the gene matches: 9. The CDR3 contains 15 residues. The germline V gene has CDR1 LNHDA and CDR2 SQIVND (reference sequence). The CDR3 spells CASNKGTGVSQPQHF. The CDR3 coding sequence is TGTGCCAGTAATAAAGGGACAGGGGTAAGTCAGCCCCAGCATTTT.

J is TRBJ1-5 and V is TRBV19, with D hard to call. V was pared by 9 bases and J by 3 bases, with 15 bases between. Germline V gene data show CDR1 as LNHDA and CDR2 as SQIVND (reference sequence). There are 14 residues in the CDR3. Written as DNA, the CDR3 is TGTGCCAGCCACATACCGGGCTCCAATCAGCCCCAGCATTTT. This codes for CASHIPGSNQPQHF.

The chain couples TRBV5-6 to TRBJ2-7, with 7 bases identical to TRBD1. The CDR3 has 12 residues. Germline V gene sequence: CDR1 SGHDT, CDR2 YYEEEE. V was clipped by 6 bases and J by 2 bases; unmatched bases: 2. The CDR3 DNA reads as TGTGCCAGCACCGGACAGGCCTACGAGCAGTACTTC. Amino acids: CASTGQAYEQYF.

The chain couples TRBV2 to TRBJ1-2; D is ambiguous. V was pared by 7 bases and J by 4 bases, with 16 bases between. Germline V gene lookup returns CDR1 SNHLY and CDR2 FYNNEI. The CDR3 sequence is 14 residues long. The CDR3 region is CASIEMGIVYGYTF. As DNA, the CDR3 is TGTGCCAGCATTGAGATGGGGATAGTCTATGGCTACACCTTC.

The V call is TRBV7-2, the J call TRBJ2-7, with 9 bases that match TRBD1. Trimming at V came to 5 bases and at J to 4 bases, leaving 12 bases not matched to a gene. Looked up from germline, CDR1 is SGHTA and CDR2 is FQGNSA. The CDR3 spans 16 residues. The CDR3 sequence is CASSLTATGGFYEQYF. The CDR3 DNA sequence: TGTGCCAGCAGCCTCACGGCAACAGGGGGCTTTTACGAGCAGTACTTC.

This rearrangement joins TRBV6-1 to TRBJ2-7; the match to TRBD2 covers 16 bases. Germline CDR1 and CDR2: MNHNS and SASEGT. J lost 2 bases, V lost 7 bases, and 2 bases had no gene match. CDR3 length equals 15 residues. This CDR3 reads CASKGTSGGAYEQYF. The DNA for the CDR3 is TGTGCCAGCAAGGGGACTAGCGGGGGGGCCTACGAGCAGTACTTC.

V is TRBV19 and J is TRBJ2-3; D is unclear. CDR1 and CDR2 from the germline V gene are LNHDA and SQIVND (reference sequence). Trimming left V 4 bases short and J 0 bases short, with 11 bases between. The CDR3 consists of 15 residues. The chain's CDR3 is CASSTDGESTDTQYF. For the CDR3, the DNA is TGTGCCAGTAGTACGGACGGAGAGAGCACAGATACGCAGTATTTT.

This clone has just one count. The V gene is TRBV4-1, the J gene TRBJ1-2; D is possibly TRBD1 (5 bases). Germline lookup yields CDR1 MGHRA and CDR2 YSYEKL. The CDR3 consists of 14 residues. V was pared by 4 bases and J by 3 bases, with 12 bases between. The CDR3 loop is CASSPPGDYYGYTF. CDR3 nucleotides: TGCGCCAGCAGCCCACCCGGGGACTACTATGGCTACACCTTC.

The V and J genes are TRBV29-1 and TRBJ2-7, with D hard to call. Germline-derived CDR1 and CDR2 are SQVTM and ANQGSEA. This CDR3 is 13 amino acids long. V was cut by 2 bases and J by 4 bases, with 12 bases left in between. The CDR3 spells CSVESGELYEQYF. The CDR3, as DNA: TGCAGCGTTGAATCCGGTGAACTTTACGAGCAGTACTTC.

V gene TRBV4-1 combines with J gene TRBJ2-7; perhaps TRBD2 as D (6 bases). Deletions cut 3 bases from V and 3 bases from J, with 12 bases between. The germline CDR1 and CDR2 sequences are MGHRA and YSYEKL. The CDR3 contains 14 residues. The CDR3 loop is CASSQGLENYEQYF. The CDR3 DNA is TGCGCCAGCAGCCAGGGACTGGAAAACTACGAGCAGTACTTC.

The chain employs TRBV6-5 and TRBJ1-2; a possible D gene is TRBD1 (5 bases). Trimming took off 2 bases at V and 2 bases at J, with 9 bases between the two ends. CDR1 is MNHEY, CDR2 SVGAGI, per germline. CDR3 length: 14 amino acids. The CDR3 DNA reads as TGTGCCAGCAGTTACGGATCAGGGAACTATGGCTACACCTTC. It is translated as CASSYGSGNYGYTF.

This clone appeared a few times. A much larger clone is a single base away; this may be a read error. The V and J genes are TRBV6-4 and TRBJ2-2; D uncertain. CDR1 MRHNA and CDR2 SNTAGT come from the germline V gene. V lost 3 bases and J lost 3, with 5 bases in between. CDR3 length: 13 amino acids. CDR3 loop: CASSETDTGELFF. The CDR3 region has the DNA TGTGCCAGCAGTGAAACGGACACCGGGGAGCTGTTTTTT.

The CDR3 spells CASSFSLGNPGDQPQHF. The CDR3 region has the DNA TGTGCCAGCAGTTTCTCTTTGGGGAACCCGGGCGATCAGCCCCAGCATTTT. The chain combines TRBV28 with TRBJ1-5; D is uncertain. The CDR3 consists of 17 residues. CDR1 MDHEN and CDR2 SYDVKM come from the germline V gene. V lost 3 bases to trimming and J lost 5 bases, with 20 bases between them.

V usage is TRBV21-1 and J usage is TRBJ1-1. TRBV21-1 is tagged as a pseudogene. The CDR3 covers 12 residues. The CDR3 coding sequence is TGTGCCAGCAGTCGCCGGGGCCACCAGGCTTTCTTT. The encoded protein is CASSRRGHQAFF.

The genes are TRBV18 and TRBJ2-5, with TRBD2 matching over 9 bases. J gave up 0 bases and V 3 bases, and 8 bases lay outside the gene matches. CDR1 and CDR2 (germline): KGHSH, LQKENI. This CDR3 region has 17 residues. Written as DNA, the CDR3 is TGTGCCAGCTCACCGGCGGCTAGCGGGGATTACCAAGAGACCCAGTACTTC. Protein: CASSPAASGDYQETQYF.

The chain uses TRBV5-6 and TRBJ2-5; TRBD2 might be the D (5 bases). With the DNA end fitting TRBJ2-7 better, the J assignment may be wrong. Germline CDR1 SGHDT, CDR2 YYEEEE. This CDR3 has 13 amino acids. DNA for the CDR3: TGTGCCAGCAGCTACGGGGAAAACTACGAGCAGTACTTC. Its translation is CASSYGENYEQYF.

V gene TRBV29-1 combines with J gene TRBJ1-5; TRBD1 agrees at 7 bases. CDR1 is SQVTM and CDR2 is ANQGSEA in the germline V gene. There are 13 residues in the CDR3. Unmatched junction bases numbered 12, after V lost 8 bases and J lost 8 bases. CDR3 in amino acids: CSMRDRPGEPQHF. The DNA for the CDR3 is TGCAGCATGCGGGACAGACCAGGGGAGCCCCAGCATTTT.

In nucleotides, the CDR3 is TGCGCCAGCAGCTTCGGAATGTCCTGGGAGGACACTGAAGCTTTCTTT. Its protein product is CASSFGMSWEDTEAFF. The rearrangement links TRBV5-1 to TRBJ1-1; D gene uncertain. CDR1 and CDR2 from the germline V gene are SGHRS and YFSETQ. The CDR3 has 16 residues. The V gene lost 2 bases and the J gene lost 3 bases, with 17 bases spanning the gap.

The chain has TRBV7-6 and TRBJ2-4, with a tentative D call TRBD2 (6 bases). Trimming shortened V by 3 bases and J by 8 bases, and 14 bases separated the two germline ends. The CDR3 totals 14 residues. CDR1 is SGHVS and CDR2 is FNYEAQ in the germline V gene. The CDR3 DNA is TGTGCCAGCAGCTTCGGACTACCCGGCGACATTCAGTACTTC. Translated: CASSFGLPGDIQYF.

The CDR3 reads CASSHWTAYGYTF. CDR3 DNA sequence: TGTGCCAGCAGCCACTGGACCGCTTATGGCTACACCTTC. The chain employs TRBV14 and TRBJ1-2; D is undetermined. The CDR3 loop spans 13 amino acids. Germline values: CDR1 SGHDN, CDR2 FVKESK. With 3 bases removed from V and 5 bases from J, the gap between germline ends came to 10 bases.